The rows below give T cell receptor beta chains drawn from one sample of a study of blood T cells in healthy people across ages. TCRdb reprocessed the 5' RACE reads with MiXCR, giving one entry per CDR3 protein. The data hold some 760,000 distinct CDR3 sequences, with about 25% observed a single time. The data also belong to a second study, concerning T cells of mothers and their children.

Sequenced material: blood. The receptors originated from a boy aged 5-17 years in good health. The CDR3 runs from the conserved cysteine through the conserved F or W. Fields, in order: J gene, V gene, CDR3 protein.

j_call: NA; v_call: TRBV14; cdr3_aa: CASSQGIMTSRNYEQYF
j_call: TRBJ2-7; v_call: TRBV28; cdr3_aa: CASRRDRLFLGEQYF
j_call: TRBJ1-1; v_call: TRBV7-9; cdr3_aa: CAGSLGGGEPFDDTEAFF
j_call: TRBJ2-7; v_call: TRBV20-1; cdr3_aa: CSAIRDRPTYEQYF
j_call: TRBJ2-3; v_call: TRBV6-5; cdr3_aa: CASSYSDEHWGTDTQYF
j_call: TRBJ2-7; v_call: TRBV4-1; cdr3_aa: CASSQGAGLAYEQYF
j_call: TRBJ2-7; v_call: TRBV12-3/TRBV12-4; cdr3_aa: CASSYDRGHYEQYF
j_call: NA; v_call: TRBV28; cdr3_aa: CASSLGGGGRSEQYF
j_call: TRBJ2-5; v_call: TRBV7-2; cdr3_aa: CASSSGPGTGETQYF
j_call: TRBJ2-7; v_call: TRBV12-3/TRBV12-4; cdr3_aa: CASKSPAAGEQYF
j_call: TRBJ1-5; v_call: TRBV14; cdr3_aa: CASSFTSTVASNQPQHF
j_call: TRBJ2-3; v_call: TRBV12-3/TRBV12-4; cdr3_aa: CASSRQGMSTDTQYF
j_call: TRBJ2-1; v_call: TRBV29-1; cdr3_aa: CSVIDSHRYNEQFF
j_call: TRBJ1-2; v_call: TRBV7-9; cdr3_aa: CASSHHQLLYGYTF
j_call: TRBJ2-7; v_call: TRBV3-1; cdr3_aa: CASSQDGTASSYEQYF
j_call: TRBJ2-3; v_call: TRBV5-5; cdr3_aa: CASSWDRVGDTQYF
j_call: TRBJ2-7; v_call: TRBV29-1; cdr3_aa: CSVGLAGDYEQYF
j_call: TRBJ1-5; v_call: TRBV18; cdr3_aa: CASSLGQGEPQHF
j_call: NA; v_call: TRBV20-1; cdr3_aa: CSARTVSAEDWREQFF
j_call: TRBJ1-4; v_call: TRBV11-2; cdr3_aa: CASSYGGTEKLFF
j_call: NA; v_call: TRBV5-1; cdr3_aa: CASSFTSGAYNEQFF
j_call: NA; v_call: TRBV5-6; cdr3_aa: CASSPDGGRRGSEQFF
j_call: TRBJ2-3; v_call: TRBV7-8; cdr3_aa: CASSLSLTGGSKDTQYF
j_call: TRBJ1-5; v_call: TRBV5-5; cdr3_aa: CASSPGQGERGNQPQHF
j_call: TRBJ2-3; v_call: TRBV6-6; cdr3_aa: CASSWERQDLQYF
j_call: TRBJ2-7; v_call: TRBV30; cdr3_aa: CAWSFGGDSYEQYF
j_call: TRBJ2-3; v_call: TRBV20-1; cdr3_aa: CSALTSESHDTQYF
j_call: TRBJ2-7; v_call: TRBV11-1; cdr3_aa: CASSHGITYEQYF
j_call: TRBJ1-6; v_call: TRBV20-1; cdr3_aa: CSARDFYNSPLHF
j_call: TRBJ2-3; v_call: TRBV20-1; cdr3_aa: CSAKLSSSTDTQYF
j_call: TRBJ2-3; v_call: TRBV29-1; cdr3_aa: CSVSGTGVLDTQYF
j_call: TRBJ1-4; v_call: TRBV28; cdr3_aa: CASSQHSPTNEKLFF
j_call: TRBJ2-3; v_call: TRBV12-3/TRBV12-4; cdr3_aa: CASIMDRRADTQYF
j_call: TRBJ2-5; v_call: TRBV18; cdr3_aa: CASSPQGRETQYF
j_call: TRBJ2-6; v_call: TRBV6-4; cdr3_aa: CASSEAGGAGANVLTF
j_call: NA; v_call: TRBV7-9; cdr3_aa: CASTKRGTTYEQYF
j_call: TRBJ2-2; v_call: TRBV29-1; cdr3_aa: CSVEELAGTGELFF
j_call: TRBJ1-1; v_call: TRBV28; cdr3_aa: CASSFDRDALNTEAFF
j_call: TRBJ1-4; v_call: TRBV5-1; cdr3_aa: CASSLNPTGRATNEKLFF
j_call: TRBJ2-3; v_call: TRBV5-5; cdr3_aa: CASSLLYDPSTDTQYF
j_call: TRBJ1-3; v_call: TRBV7-9; cdr3_aa: CASSRITMSGNTIYF
j_call: TRBJ2-7; v_call: TRBV2; cdr3_aa: CASSDGGGAYEQYF
j_call: TRBJ2-5; v_call: TRBV5-1; cdr3_aa: CASSAGQGGRETQYF
j_call: TRBJ1-4; v_call: TRBV20-1; cdr3_aa: CSAREVGTAYNEKLFF
j_call: TRBJ1-1; v_call: TRBV28; cdr3_aa: CASSLLGGPGEAFF
j_call: TRBJ2-5; v_call: TRBV15; cdr3_aa: CATRRGNQETQYF
j_call: TRBJ2-2; v_call: TRBV7-3; cdr3_aa: CASSFEPGDGELFF
j_call: TRBJ2-1; v_call: TRBV19; cdr3_aa: CASSIQAVHNEQFF
j_call: NA; v_call: TRBV6-6; cdr3_aa: CASTPWGFSYEQYF
j_call: TRBJ1-6; v_call: TRBV5-1; cdr3_aa: CASSFGLPDSPLHF
j_call: TRBJ2-7; v_call: TRBV11-2; cdr3_aa: CASSLDWTSTYEQYF
j_call: TRBJ2-2; v_call: TRBV18; cdr3_aa: CASSRGGLADWELFF
j_call: TRBJ2-5; v_call: TRBV20-1; cdr3_aa: CSARDLGQGPETQYF
j_call: TRBJ2-3; v_call: TRBV20-1; cdr3_aa: CSASQLAGATDTQYF
j_call: NA; v_call: TRBV7-6; cdr3_aa: CASSLGLGETSSDEQFF
j_call: TRBJ1-2; v_call: TRBV28; cdr3_aa: CASSIMDGYTF
j_call: TRBJ2-7; v_call: TRBV29-1; cdr3_aa: CSASKGVAGSLYEQYF